The sequence of this T cell receptor beta chain was determined in a study of identical twins. This clonotype was observed a few times. Its specificity is not known. TCRdb recomputed calls from the 5' RACE reads with MiXCR, one row per CDR3 protein. The sample has 550,000 to 700,000 distinct CDR3 sequences, roughly 9.9% seen once. The CDR3 extends over 15 amino acids. V lost 4 bases, J lost 9 bases, and 19 bases lay in between. Germline lookup yields CDR1 LGHDT and CDR2 YNNKEL (reference sequence). Study-wide points: Invariant MAIT and iNKT cells are populations that could partly confound zero-insertion analyses.

This same sample was also taken into another study, of yellow fever vaccine responses in identical twins.

Sequencing was carried out using PBMCs. The genes are TRBV3-1 and TRBJ1-3; no clear D gene. This sequence originates from a woman under 30 in good health. DNA of the CDR3: TGTGCCAGCAGCCGTACACCGGTTAGGCGAACCACCATATATTTT. As protein: CASSRTPVRRTTIYF. Using reference TRBV3-1 and TRBJ1-3 for the parts outside the CDR3, the full variable domain is DTAVSQTPKYLVTQMGNDKSIKCEQNLGHDTMYWYKQDSKKFLKIMFSYNNKELIINETVPNRFSPKSPDKAHLNLHINSLELGDSAVYFCASSRTPVRRTTIYFGEGSWLTVV.